This T cell receptor beta chain was found in a study of cytomegalovirus exposure and HLA in healthy donors. Whole-study results and caveats: The study put under 200 TCR beta chains on its list as cytomegalovirus-associated. Under in vitro conditions, a few CMV-associated chains were confirmed as specific for CMV antigens.

Researchers ran the PCR with 60 Vbeta and 13 Jbeta primers. The table came from immunoSEQ multiplex PCR; TCRdb's copy has only in-frame clones and leaves some out. The top ten clones hold approximately 1% of a sample with some 200,000 clones, about 89% of them seen once. The germline V gene encodes CDR1 SGHRS and CDR2 YFSETQ. The CDR3 extends over 13 amino acids. Trimming left V 4 bases short and J 6 bases short, with 10 bases between. In this sample, this clone turned up a few times. Antigen: not known. The chain is built from TRBV5-1 and TRBJ1-4; no firm D call. Sequenced input: PBMCs. The receptor comes from a woman aged 18 to 35 in good health and CMV-seronegative. The CDR3 bases are TGCGCCAGCAGCCTTGGCGGGGATGAAAAACTGTTTTTT. It specifies CASSLGGDEKLFF. Full variable domain (outside the CDR3, taken from reference TRBV5-1 and TRBJ1-4): KAGVTQTPRYLIKTRGQQVTLSCSPISGHRSVSWYQQTPGQGLQFLFEYFSETQRNKGNFPGRFSGRQFSNSRSEMNVSTLELGDSALYLCASSLGGDEKLFFGSGTQLSVL.